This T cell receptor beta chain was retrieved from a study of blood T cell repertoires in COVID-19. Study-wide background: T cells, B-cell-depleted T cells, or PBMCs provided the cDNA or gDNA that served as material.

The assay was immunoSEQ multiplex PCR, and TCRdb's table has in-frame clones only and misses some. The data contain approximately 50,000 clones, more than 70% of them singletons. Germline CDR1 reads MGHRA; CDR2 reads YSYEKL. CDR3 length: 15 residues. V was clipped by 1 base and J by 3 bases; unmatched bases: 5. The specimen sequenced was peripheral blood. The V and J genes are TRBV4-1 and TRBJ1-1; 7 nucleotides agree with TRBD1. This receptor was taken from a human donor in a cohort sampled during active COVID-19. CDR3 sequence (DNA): TGCGCCAGCAGCCAAGGACAGGGATGGGACACTGAAGCTTTCTTT. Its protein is CASSQGQGWDTEAFF.